The rows below give T cell receptor beta chains drawn from one sample of a study of blood T cell repertoires in COVID-19. Using immunoSEQ multiplex PCR, the repertoire was profiled, and TCRdb retains in-frame clones only, with some absent. The sample yields 200,000 to 250,000 clones, roughly 86% seen once. Sequenced material: peripheral blood. The source is a man between 60 and 70 years old with acute or convalescent COVID-19. CDR3s include the opening cysteine and the closing phenylalanine or tryptophan. A D gene is named only where the DNA matches it firmly.

V: TRBV7-2; J: TRBJ2-1; D: -; DNA: TGTGCCAGCACACCCGACGGGTTCTACAATGAGCAGTTCTTC; CDR3: CASTPDGFYNEQFF
V: TRBV3-1/TRBV3-2; J: TRBJ2-7; D: -; DNA: TGTGCCAGCAGCCAAGGTCCAGGGCTGTCCTACGAGCAGTACTTC; CDR3: CASSQGPGLSYEQYF
V: TRBV7-9; J: TRBJ1-6; D: -; DNA: TGTGCCAGCAGCTTTGTGGGCAATGGACAATTGCCACCCCTCCACTTT; CDR3: CASSFVGNGQLPPLHF
V: TRBV27; J: TRBJ1-1; D: -; DNA: TGTGCCAGCAGTTTCATAGGGGCCGACACTGAAGCTTTCTTT; CDR3: CASSFIGADTEAFF
V: TRBV18; J: TRBJ2-1; D: TRBD2; DNA: TGTGCCAGCTCGGGACTAGCGGGGGGGCCGTCAAGGTACAATGAGCAGTTCTTC; CDR3: CASSGLAGGPSRYNEQFF
V: TRBV18; J: TRBJ2-2; D: -; DNA: TGTGCCAGCTCACCACAGAGCGTCAGGGATCGACCCGGGGAGCTGTTTTTT; CDR3: CASSPQSVRDRPGELFF
V: TRBV7-2; J: TRBJ2-7; D: TRBD2; DNA: TGTGCCAGCAGCTTAGGACTAGCTTTAGCCTACGAGCAGTACTTC; CDR3: CASSLGLALAYEQYF
V: TRBV2; J: TRBJ2-6; D: TRBD2; DNA: TGTGCCAGCAGTCGACTAGCGGGGGGAACTGGGGCCAACGTCCTGACTTTC; CDR3: CASSRLAGGTGANVLTF
V: TRBV3-1/TRBV3-2; J: TRBJ2-3; D: TRBD1; DNA: TGTGCCAGCAGCCTCACCGGGACAGGGAGTGGAGATACGCAGTATTTT; CDR3: CASSLTGTGSGDTQYF
V: TRBV11-3; J: TRBJ2-7; D: TRBD1; DNA: TGTGCCAGCAGCGCCGGGACAGGTAACTCCTACGAGCAGTACTTC; CDR3: CASSAGTGNSYEQYF
V: TRBV13; J: TRBJ1-1; D: -; DNA: TGTGCCAGCAGCACCGAAGGTGTCAGGGGAAACACTGAAGCTTTCTTT; CDR3: CASSTEGVRGNTEAFF
V: TRBV29-1; J: TRBJ2-1; D: TRBD1; DNA: TGCAGCGTCTCCGACAGGGGAAATGAGCAGTTCTTC; CDR3: CSVSDRGNEQFF